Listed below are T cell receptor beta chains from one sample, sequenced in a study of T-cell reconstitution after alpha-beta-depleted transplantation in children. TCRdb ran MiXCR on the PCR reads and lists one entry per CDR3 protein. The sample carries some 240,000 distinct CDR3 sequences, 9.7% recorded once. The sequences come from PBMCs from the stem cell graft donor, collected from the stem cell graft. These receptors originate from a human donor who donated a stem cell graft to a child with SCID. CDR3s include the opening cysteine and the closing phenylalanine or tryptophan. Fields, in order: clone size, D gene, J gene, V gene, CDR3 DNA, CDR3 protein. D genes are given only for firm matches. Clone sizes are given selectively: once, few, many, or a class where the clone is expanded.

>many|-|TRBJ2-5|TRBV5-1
TGCGCCAGCATGGTGGAAGGAGGGGCCGTAGAGACCCAGTACTTC
CASMVEGGAVETQYF
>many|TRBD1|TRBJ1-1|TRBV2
TGTGCCAGCAGCACTACGGGACAGGTCGTAGCTTTCTTT
CASSTTGQVVAFF
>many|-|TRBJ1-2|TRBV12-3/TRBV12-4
TGTGCCAGCAGTCTACAGAGAAACTATGGCTACACCTTC
CASSLQRNYGYTF
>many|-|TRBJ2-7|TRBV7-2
TGTGCCAGCAGCTTAGCGGGCCCCCAGCTGTACTTC
CASSLAGPQLYF
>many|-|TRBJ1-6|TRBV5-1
TGCGCCAGCAGCTTGTTGACCGGCGGTTCACCCCTCCACTTT
CASSLLTGGSPLHF
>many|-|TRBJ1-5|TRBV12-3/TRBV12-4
TGTGCCAGCAGTTTCAGCGTCCAGCCCCAGCATTTT
CASSFSVQPQHF
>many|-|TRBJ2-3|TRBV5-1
TGCGCCAGCAGCTTGGTCCGCCCTCGGGCAGATACGCAGTATTTT
CASSLVRPRADTQYF
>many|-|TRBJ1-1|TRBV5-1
TGCGCCAGCAGCTCGGAGCGAGGAGCTTTCTTT
CASSSERGAFF
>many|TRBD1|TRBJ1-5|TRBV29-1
TGCAGCGTTGCGTACGGGACAGCTAATCAGCCCCAGCATTTT
CSVAYGTANQPQHF
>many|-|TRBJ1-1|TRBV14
TGTGCCAGCAGCCAAGATGGGGCAGATCAAAACACTGAAGCTTTCTTT
CASSQDGADQNTEAFF
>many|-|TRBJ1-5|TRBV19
TGTGCCAGTAGTATTGAGCAGGAGAGCAATCAGCCCCAGCATTTT
CASSIEQESNQPQHF
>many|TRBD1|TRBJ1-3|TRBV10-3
TGTGCCATCAGGGACAGGGGGCTCGGAAACACCATATATTTT
CAIRDRGLGNTIYF
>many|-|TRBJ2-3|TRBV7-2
TGTGCCAGCGGCAGACCCACAGATACGCAGTATTTT
CASGRPTDTQYF
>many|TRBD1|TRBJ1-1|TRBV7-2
TGTGCCAGCAGCCGACAGGGCCTGAACACTGAAGCTTTCTTT
CASSRQGLNTEAFF
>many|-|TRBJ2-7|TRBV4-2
TGTGCCAGCAGCCCCGCTACCGGTATCACCTACGAGCAGTACTTC
CASSPATGITYEQYF
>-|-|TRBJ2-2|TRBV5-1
TGCGCCAGCAGCTTGCCGGCGGCGAACACCGGGGAGCTGTTTTTT
CASSLPAANTGELFF